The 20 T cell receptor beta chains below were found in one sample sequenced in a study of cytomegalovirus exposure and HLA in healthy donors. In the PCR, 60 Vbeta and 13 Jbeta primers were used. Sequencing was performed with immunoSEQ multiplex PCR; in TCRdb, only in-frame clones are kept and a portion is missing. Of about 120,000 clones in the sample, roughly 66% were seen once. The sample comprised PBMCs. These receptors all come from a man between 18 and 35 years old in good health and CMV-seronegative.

The CDR3 coding sequence is TGCAGCGTTCTGGGGGGTGGGGGATCTACAGATACGCAGTATTTT. Translated: CSVLGGGGSTDTQYF. The rearrangement joins TRBV29-1 to TRBJ2-3; a weak D match, TRBD2 (6 bases). CDR3 length: 15 amino acids. Trimming stripped 5 bases from V and 3 bases from J, with 18 bases between. Germline CDR1 and CDR2: SQVTM and ANQGSEA.

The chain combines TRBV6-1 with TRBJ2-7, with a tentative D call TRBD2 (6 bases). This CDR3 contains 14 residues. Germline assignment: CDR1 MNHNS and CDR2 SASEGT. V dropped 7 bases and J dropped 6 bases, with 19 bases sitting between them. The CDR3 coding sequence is TGTGCCAGCACCTTAGAGGAGGGAGCGAGCGAGCAGTACTTC. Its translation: CASTLEEGASEQYF.

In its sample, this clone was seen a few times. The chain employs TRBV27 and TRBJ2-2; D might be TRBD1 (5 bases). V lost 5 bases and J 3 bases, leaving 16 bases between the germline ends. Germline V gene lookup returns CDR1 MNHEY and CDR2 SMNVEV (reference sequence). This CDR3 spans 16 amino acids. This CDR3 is CASSINYGHYTGELFF. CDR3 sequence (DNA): TGTGCCAGCAGTATCAACTACGGACACTACACCGGGGAGCTGTTTTTT.

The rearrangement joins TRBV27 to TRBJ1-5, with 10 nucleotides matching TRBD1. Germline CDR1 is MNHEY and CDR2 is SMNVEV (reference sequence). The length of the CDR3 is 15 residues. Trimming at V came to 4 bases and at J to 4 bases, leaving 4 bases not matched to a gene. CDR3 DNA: TGTGCCAGCAGTTCGGACAGGGGGGGGAATCAGCCCCAGCATTTT. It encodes CASSSDRGGNQPQHF.

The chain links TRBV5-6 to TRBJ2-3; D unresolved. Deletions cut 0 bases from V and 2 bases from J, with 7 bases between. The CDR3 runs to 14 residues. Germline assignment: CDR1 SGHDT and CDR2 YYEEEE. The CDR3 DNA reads TGTGCCAGCAGCTTGGAGGCGGACACAGATACGCAGTATTTT. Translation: CASSLEADTDTQYF. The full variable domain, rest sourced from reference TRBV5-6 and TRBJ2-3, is DAGVTQSPTHLIKTRGQQVTLRCSPKSGHDTVSWYQQALGQGPQFIFQYYEEEERQRGNFPDRFSGHQFPNYSSELNVNALLLGDSALYLCASSLEADTDTQYFGPGTRLTVL.

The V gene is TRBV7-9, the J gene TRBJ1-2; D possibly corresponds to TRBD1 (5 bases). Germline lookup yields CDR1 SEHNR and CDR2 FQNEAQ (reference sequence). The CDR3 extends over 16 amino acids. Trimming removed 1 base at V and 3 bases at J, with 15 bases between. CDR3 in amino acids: CASSLVRPSGDYGYTF. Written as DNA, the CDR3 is TGTGCCAGCAGCTTAGTTCGCCCTTCGGGGGACTATGGCTACACCTTC.

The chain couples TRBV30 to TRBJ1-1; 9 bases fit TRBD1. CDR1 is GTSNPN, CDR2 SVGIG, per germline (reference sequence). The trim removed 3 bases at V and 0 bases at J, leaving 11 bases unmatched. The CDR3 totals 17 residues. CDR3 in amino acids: CAWRTGGGGRMNTEAFF. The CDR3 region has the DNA TGTGCCTGGAGGACAGGGGGGGGTGGTCGAATGAACACTGAAGCTTTCTTT.

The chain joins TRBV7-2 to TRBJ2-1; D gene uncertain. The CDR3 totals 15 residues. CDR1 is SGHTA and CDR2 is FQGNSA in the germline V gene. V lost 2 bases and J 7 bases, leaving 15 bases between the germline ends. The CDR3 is CASSLPLSRRNEQFF. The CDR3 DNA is TGTGCCAGCAGCTTACCGTTGTCCCGCAGGAATGAGCAGTTCTTC.

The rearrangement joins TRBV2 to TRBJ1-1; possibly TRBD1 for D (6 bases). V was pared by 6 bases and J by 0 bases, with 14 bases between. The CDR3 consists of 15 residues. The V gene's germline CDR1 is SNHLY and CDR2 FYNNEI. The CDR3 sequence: CASRTPTGMNTEAFF. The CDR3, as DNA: TGTGCCAGCAGGACTCCGACAGGAATGAACACTGAAGCTTTCTTT.

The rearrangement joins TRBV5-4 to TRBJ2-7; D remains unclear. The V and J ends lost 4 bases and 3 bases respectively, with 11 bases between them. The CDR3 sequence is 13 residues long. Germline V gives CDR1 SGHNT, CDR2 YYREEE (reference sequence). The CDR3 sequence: CASSPRPNYEQYF. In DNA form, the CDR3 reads TGTGCCAGCAGCCCCCGCCCTAACTACGAGCAGTACTTC.

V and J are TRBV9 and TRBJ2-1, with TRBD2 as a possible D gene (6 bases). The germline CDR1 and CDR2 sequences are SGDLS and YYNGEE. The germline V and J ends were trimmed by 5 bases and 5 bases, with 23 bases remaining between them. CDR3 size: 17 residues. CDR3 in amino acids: CASSVAPQTGRDNEQFF. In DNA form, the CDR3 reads TGTGCCAGCAGTGTGGCACCGCAGACCGGGAGAGACAATGAGCAGTTCTTC.

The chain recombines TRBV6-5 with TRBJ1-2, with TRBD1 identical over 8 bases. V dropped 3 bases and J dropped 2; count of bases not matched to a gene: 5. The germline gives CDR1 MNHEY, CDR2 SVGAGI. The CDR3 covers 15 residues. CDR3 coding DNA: TGTGCCAGCAGTTATACAGGGGGTGTCAACTATGGCTACACCTTC. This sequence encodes CASSYTGGVNYGYTF.

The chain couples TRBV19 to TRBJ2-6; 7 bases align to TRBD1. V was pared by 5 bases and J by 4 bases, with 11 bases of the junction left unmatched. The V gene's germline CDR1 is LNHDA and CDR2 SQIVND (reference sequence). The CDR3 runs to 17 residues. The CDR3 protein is CASSPDRVVFGANVLTF. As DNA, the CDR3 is TGTGCCAGTAGTCCCGACAGGGTTGTCTTCGGGGCCAACGTCCTGACTTTC.

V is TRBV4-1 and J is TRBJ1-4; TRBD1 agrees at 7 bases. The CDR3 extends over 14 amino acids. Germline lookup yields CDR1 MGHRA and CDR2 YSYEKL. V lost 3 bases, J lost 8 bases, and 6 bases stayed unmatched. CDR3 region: CASSHDRVGEKLFF. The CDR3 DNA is TGCGCCAGCAGCCATGACAGGGTGGGCGAAAAACTGTTTTTT.

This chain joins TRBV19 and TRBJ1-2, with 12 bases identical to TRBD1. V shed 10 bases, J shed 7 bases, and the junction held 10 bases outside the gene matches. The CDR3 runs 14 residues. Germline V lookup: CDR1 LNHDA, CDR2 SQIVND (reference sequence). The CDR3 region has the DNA TGTGCCACCAATGTGGGACAGGGGGCGGGTGGCTACACCTTC. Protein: CATNVGQGAGGYTF.

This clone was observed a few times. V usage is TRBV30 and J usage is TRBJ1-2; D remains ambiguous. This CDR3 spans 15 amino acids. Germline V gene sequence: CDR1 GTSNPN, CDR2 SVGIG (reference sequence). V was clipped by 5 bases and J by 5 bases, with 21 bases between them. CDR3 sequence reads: CAWSEPNTRGYGYTF. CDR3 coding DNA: TGTGCCTGGTCCGAGCCCAATACTAGAGGGTATGGCTACACCTTC.

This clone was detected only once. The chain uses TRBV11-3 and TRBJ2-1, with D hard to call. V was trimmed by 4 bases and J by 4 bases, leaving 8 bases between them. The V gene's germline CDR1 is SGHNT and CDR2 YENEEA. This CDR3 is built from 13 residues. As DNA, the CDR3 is TGTGCCAGCAGCTCCTACGGTTACAATGAGCAGTTCTTC. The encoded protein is CASSSYGYNEQFF.

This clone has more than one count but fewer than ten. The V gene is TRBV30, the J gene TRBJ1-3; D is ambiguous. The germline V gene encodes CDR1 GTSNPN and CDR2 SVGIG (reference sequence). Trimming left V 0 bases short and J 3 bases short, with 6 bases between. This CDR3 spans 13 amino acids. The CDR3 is CAWSVQFGNTIYF. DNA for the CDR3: TGTGCCTGGAGTGTACAGTTTGGAAACACCATATATTTT.

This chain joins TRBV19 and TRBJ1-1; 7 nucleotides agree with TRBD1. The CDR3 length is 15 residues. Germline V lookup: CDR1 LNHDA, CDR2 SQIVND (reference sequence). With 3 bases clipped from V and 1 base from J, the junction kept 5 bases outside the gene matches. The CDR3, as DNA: TGTGCCAGTAGTATGAGGGGGCCGGGGAACACTGAAGCTTTCTTT. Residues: CASSMRGPGNTEAFF.

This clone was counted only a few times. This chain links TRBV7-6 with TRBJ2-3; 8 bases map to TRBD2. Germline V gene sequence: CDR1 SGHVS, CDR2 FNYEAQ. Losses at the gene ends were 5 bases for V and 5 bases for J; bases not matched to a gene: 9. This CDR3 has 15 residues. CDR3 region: CASSGTSGGRDTQYF. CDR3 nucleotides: TGTGCCAGCAGCGGGACTAGTGGGGGGAGAGATACGCAGTATTTT.